By proportion, the clone carrying this T cell receptor (beta chain) is medium-sized. Its target is unknown. V lost 5 bases, J lost 5 bases, and 5 bases stayed unmatched. The CDR3 has 15 amino acids. In germline, CDR1 is SGHNT, CDR2 YENEEA. This record belongs to a study of T cells in localized non-small cell lung cancer. Study results and limitations: There were a median around 53 of the top 100 tumor clones appearing in adjacent lung.

Clones were read by immunoSEQ multiplex PCR, and TCRdb kept only the in-frame ones, dropping some. The data contain over 3,000 clones, more than 30% of them seen just once; the ten biggest clones take up over 20%. Sequenced material: lung tumor tissue, taken before any cancer treatment. The chain uses TRBV11-3 and TRBJ2-3, with 12 bases fitting TRBD2. This receptor was taken from a male donor at least 60 years old with stage III lung adenocarcinoma. The CDR3 DNA sequence: TGTGCCAGCAGCCAGACTAGCGGGGGCCGAGATACGCAGTATTTT. It codes for CASSQTSGGRDTQYF. Full variable domain (rest looked up from reference TRBV11-3 and TRBJ2-3): EAGVVQSPRYKIIEKKQPVAFWCNPISGHNTLYWYLQNLGQGPELLIRYENEEAVDDSQLPKDRFSAERLKGVDSTLKIQPAELGDSAVYLCASSQTSGGRDTQYFGPGTRLTVL.